Below, 22 T cell receptor beta chains from the same sample are listed, as sequenced in a study of blood T cell repertoires in COVID-19. The protocol was immunoSEQ multiplex PCR, while the TCRdb copy is restricted to in-frame clones and leaves out a portion. The table has about 270,000 clones, around 83% seen once; the top ten hold roughly 5%. Source material: peripheral blood. Receptors were obtained from a man older than 75 with acute or convalescent COVID-19.

J is TRBJ2-2 and V is TRBV7-9, with D hard to call. The V and J ends lost 3 bases and 5 bases respectively, with 4 bases between them. The CDR3 has 12 residues. Looked up from germline, CDR1 is SEHNR and CDR2 is FQNEAQ (reference sequence). DNA for the CDR3: TGTGCCAGCAGCTTTTCTACCGGGGAGCTGTTTTTT. Translating gives CASSFSTGELFF. Complete variable domain (other parts from reference TRBV7-9 and TRBJ2-2): DTGVSQNPRHKITKRGQNVTFRCDPISEHNRLYWYRQTLGQGPEFLTYFQNEAQLEKSRLLSDRFSAERPKGSFSTLEIQRTEQGDSAMYLCASSFSTGELFFGEGSRLTVL.

The CDR3: CASSEREGPYEQYF. The DNA of the CDR3 is TGTGCCAGCAGTGAACGGGAGGGCCCCTACGAGCAGTACTTC. The chain recombines TRBV2 with TRBJ2-7; 8 nucleotides align to TRBD2. With 2 bases clipped from V and 2 bases from J, the junction kept 2 bases outside the gene matches. Germline CDR1 and CDR2: SNHLY and FYNNEI. The CDR3 loop spans 14 amino acids.

This clone was counted between two and nine times. V is TRBV6-5 and J is TRBJ1-3, with D possibly matching TRBD1 (5 bases). Germline assignment: CDR1 MNHEY and CDR2 SVGAGI. CDR3 length equals 12 residues. V shed 10 bases and J shed 2 bases, with 9 bases lying between them. The CDR3 DNA is TGTGCCACAGGGCGTACTGGAAACACCATATATTTT. Translation gives CATGRTGNTIYF.

This chain joins TRBV7-9 and TRBJ2-1, with 7 bases identical to TRBD2. CDR3 length: 15 amino acids. With V trimmed by 5 bases and J by 9 bases, 13 bases remained unmatched. From germline, CDR1 is SEHNR and CDR2 FQNEAQ (reference sequence). The CDR3 coding sequence is TGTGCCAGCAGCCCTCTGGCGGGAGTACCCGGTGAGCAGTTCTTC. Its protein product is CASSPLAGVPGEQFF.

V usage is TRBV28 and J usage is TRBJ1-3; D perhaps matches TRBD1 (5 bases). Germline values: CDR1 MDHEN, CDR2 SYDVKM. V was cut by 5 bases and J by 0 bases, with 11 bases left in between. The CDR3 consists of 15 residues. Here the CDR3 reads CASSARQISGNTIYF. The CDR3 DNA reads TGTGCCAGCAGTGCCAGACAGATCTCTGGAAACACCATATATTTT. Full variable domain (rest looked up from reference TRBV28 and TRBJ1-3): DVKVTQSSRYLVKRTGEKVFLECVQDMDHENMFWYRQDPGLGLRLIYFSYDVKMKEKGDIPEGYSVSREKKERFSLILESASTNQTSMYLCASSARQISGNTIYFGEGSWLTVV.

This rearrangement joins TRBV11-2 to TRBJ2-7, with 10 bases matching TRBD2. The CDR3 is 15 amino acids. CDR1 and CDR2 from the germline V gene are SGHAT and FQNNGV. With 6 bases clipped from V and 2 bases from J, the junction kept 7 bases outside the gene matches. This CDR3 reads CASRPTLAGAYEQYF. CDR3 bases: TGTGCCAGCAGACCCACCCTAGCGGGGGCCTACGAGCAGTACTTC.

This rearrangement joins TRBV13 to TRBJ2-1, with 7 bases identical to TRBD2. The CDR3 sequence is 16 residues long. J was trimmed by 8 bases and V by 5 bases; bases with no gene match: 15. The germline V gene has CDR1 PRHDT and CDR2 FYEKMQ (reference sequence). The CDR3 region is CASSQGTGNGRYEQFF. Here the CDR3 DNA reads TGTGCCAGCAGCCAGGGAACCGGGAACGGGAGGTATGAGCAGTTCTTC.

This clone appeared a few times. V usage is TRBV18 and J usage is TRBJ1-6, with D perhaps matching TRBD1 (6 bases). Between the trimmed V and J ends, which lost 3 bases and 7 bases, there was a span of 13 bases. CDR3 length: 15 amino acids. In germline, CDR1 is KGHSH, CDR2 LQKENI. This CDR3 is CASSPPGGENSPLHF. The CDR3 coding sequence is TGTGCCAGCTCACCTCCGGGGGGCGAGAATTCACCCCTCCACTTT.

This clone came up a few times. This chain connects TRBV5-1 to TRBJ1-3; TRBD1 is a possible D gene (5 bases). Between the trimmed V and J ends, which lost 5 bases and 4 bases, there was a span of 10 bases. Germline CDR1 SGHRS, CDR2 YFSETQ. CDR3 length: 13 amino acids. DNA for the CDR3: TGCGCCAGCAGGGAGGGACTCGGAAACACCATATATTTT. This translates into CASREGLGNTIYF.

The chain's CDR3 is CATSDFALGSEQYF. CDR3 bases: TGTGCCACCAGTGATTTTGCCCTCGGGTCCGAGCAGTACTTC. This chain links TRBV24-1 with TRBJ2-7; D gene ambiguous. V gave up 1 base and J gave up 6 bases, with 12 bases separating them. The CDR3 has 14 residues. Germline V gene sequence: CDR1 KGHDR, CDR2 SFDVKD.

The chain joins TRBV24-1 to TRBJ2-3; the D is unclear. Germline V gives CDR1 KGHDR, CDR2 SFDVKD. V lost 3 bases to trimming and J lost 1 base, with 7 bases between them. The CDR3 contains 14 residues. CDR3 coding DNA: TGTGCCACCAGTGATACCCGGGGCACAGATACGCAGTATTTT. This sequence encodes CATSDTRGTDTQYF.

The rearrangement links TRBV18 to TRBJ2-3, with 7 bases fitting TRBD2. With 2 bases clipped from V and 0 bases from J, the junction kept 5 bases outside the gene matches. Germline assignment: CDR1 KGHSH and CDR2 LQKENI. This CDR3 spans 16 amino acids. The CDR3 is CASSPKPAGSTDTQYF. In nucleotides, the CDR3 is TGTGCCAGCTCACCAAAGCCAGCGGGGAGCACAGATACGCAGTATTTT.

CDR3 loop: CASSKQGDVQPQHF. The CDR3 coding sequence is TGTGCCAGTAGTAAACAGGGGGACGTTCAGCCCCAGCATTTT. This chain uses TRBV19 with TRBJ1-5; TRBD1 agrees at 8 bases. Trimming removed 4 bases from V and 6 bases from J; junction bases left unmatched: 5. CDR1 is LNHDA and CDR2 is SQIVND in the germline V gene (reference sequence). CDR3 length: 14 residues.

This CDR3 is CSVASEPNSPLHF. CDR3 DNA sequence: TGCAGCGTTGCTAGTGAACCGAATTCACCCCTCCACTTT. The V call is TRBV29-1, the J call TRBJ1-6; no firm D call. This CDR3 has 13 amino acids. Per the germline V gene, CDR1 is SQVTM and CDR2 is ANQGSEA. V lost 4 bases to trimming and J lost 7 bases, with 11 bases between them. The full variable domain, completed using reference TRBV29-1 and TRBJ1-6, is SAVISQKPSRDICQRGTSLTIQCQVDSQVTMMFWYRQQPGQSLTLIATANQGSEATYESGFVIDKFPISRPNLTFSTLTVSNMSPEDSSIYLCSVASEPNSPLHFGNGTRLTVT.

The J gene is TRBJ2-4, the V gene TRBV19; 13 bases map to TRBD2. The J segment lost 13 bases and the V segment lost 5 bases, leaving 8 bases of the junction unmatched. The CDR3 spans 14 residues. Germline V lookup: CDR1 LNHDA, CDR2 SQIVND (reference sequence). The CDR3 reads CASSFRTSGSGQYF. CDR3 nucleotides: TGTGCCAGTAGTTTCCGGACTAGCGGGAGCGGGCAGTACTTC.

J is TRBJ2-7 and V is TRBV6-4; 12 positions match TRBD1. Germline-derived CDR1 and CDR2 are MRHNA and SNTAGT. With 6 bases clipped from V and 4 bases from J, the junction kept 4 bases outside the gene matches. CDR3 length equals 14 residues. This chain's CDR3 is CASRGQGAGYEQYF. The CDR3 DNA reads TGTGCCAGCAGGGGACAGGGGGCCGGGTACGAGCAGTACTTC.

The chain uses TRBV9 and TRBJ1-6; no clear D gene. The germline CDR1 and CDR2 sequences are SGDLS and YYNGEE. This CDR3 contains 15 residues. Trimming pared 0 bases from V and 10 bases from J, leaving 14 bases between. DNA for the CDR3: TGTGCCAGCAGCGTAGCGGACGGGATTGGGTCACCCCTCCACTTT. It yields the protein CASSVADGIGSPLHF.

The V call is TRBV3-1 (or the pseudogene TRBV3-2), the J call TRBJ2-7; TRBD1 agrees at 9 bases. V lost 4 bases and J lost 6; bases outside the gene matches: 10. This CDR3 is 15 amino acids long. Looked up from germline, CDR1 is LGHDT and CDR2 is YNNKEL (reference sequence). CDR3 sequence: CASSPRGTGYGEQYF. For the CDR3, the DNA is TGTGCCAGCAGCCCCCGGGGGACAGGGTACGGCGAGCAGTACTTC.

The V gene is TRBV4-1, the J gene TRBJ2-1, with TRBD1 identical over 7 bases. Germline CDR1 MGHRA, CDR2 YSYEKL. The CDR3 runs 17 residues. J was trimmed by 5 bases and V by 5 bases; bases with no gene match: 15. The CDR3 DNA reads as TGCGCCAGCAGCGAACTACCCTGGGACAGTGAGGACAATGAGCAGTTCTTC. This encodes CASSELPWDSEDNEQFF.

This clone was detected only once. This chain uses TRBV23-1 with TRBJ1-1; D is perhaps TRBD1 (5 bases). TRBV23-1 is reported as an ORF; its role is uncertain. The CDR3 is made up of 16 amino acids. Deletions cut 2 bases from V and 3 bases from J, with 16 bases between. As DNA, the CDR3 is TGCGCCAGCAGTCAAAGGCAGGGCCAGGACCACACTGAAGCTTTCTTT. Its protein is CASSQRQGQDHTEAFF.

J is TRBJ2-2 and V is TRBV5-1; D unclear. V shed 0 bases and J shed 7 bases, with 13 bases lying between them. CDR1 is SGHRS and CDR2 is YFSETQ in the germline V gene. The CDR3 length is 15 residues. This CDR3 reads CASSLVPQSGGELFF. CDR3 bases: TGCGCCAGCAGCTTGGTACCCCAATCGGGCGGGGAGCTGTTTTTT. The entire variable domain, with the rest obtained from reference TRBV5-1 and TRBJ2-2, is as follows: KAGVTQTPRYLIKTRGQQVTLSCSPISGHRSVSWYQQTPGQGLQFLFEYFSETQRNKGNFPGRFSGRQFSNSRSEMNVSTLELGDSALYLCASSLVPQSGGELFFGEGSRLTVL.

The chain couples TRBV6-5 to TRBJ2-5, with a tentative D call TRBD2 (5 bases). Trimming shortened V by 6 bases and J by 4 bases, and 15 bases separated the two germline ends. Germline V gene lookup returns CDR1 MNHEY and CDR2 SVGAGI. CDR3 length: 14 amino acids. The DNA of the CDR3 is TGTGCCAGCAGCCGACTAACCCGCTTAGAGACCCAGTACTTC. This translates into CASSRLTRLETQYF.